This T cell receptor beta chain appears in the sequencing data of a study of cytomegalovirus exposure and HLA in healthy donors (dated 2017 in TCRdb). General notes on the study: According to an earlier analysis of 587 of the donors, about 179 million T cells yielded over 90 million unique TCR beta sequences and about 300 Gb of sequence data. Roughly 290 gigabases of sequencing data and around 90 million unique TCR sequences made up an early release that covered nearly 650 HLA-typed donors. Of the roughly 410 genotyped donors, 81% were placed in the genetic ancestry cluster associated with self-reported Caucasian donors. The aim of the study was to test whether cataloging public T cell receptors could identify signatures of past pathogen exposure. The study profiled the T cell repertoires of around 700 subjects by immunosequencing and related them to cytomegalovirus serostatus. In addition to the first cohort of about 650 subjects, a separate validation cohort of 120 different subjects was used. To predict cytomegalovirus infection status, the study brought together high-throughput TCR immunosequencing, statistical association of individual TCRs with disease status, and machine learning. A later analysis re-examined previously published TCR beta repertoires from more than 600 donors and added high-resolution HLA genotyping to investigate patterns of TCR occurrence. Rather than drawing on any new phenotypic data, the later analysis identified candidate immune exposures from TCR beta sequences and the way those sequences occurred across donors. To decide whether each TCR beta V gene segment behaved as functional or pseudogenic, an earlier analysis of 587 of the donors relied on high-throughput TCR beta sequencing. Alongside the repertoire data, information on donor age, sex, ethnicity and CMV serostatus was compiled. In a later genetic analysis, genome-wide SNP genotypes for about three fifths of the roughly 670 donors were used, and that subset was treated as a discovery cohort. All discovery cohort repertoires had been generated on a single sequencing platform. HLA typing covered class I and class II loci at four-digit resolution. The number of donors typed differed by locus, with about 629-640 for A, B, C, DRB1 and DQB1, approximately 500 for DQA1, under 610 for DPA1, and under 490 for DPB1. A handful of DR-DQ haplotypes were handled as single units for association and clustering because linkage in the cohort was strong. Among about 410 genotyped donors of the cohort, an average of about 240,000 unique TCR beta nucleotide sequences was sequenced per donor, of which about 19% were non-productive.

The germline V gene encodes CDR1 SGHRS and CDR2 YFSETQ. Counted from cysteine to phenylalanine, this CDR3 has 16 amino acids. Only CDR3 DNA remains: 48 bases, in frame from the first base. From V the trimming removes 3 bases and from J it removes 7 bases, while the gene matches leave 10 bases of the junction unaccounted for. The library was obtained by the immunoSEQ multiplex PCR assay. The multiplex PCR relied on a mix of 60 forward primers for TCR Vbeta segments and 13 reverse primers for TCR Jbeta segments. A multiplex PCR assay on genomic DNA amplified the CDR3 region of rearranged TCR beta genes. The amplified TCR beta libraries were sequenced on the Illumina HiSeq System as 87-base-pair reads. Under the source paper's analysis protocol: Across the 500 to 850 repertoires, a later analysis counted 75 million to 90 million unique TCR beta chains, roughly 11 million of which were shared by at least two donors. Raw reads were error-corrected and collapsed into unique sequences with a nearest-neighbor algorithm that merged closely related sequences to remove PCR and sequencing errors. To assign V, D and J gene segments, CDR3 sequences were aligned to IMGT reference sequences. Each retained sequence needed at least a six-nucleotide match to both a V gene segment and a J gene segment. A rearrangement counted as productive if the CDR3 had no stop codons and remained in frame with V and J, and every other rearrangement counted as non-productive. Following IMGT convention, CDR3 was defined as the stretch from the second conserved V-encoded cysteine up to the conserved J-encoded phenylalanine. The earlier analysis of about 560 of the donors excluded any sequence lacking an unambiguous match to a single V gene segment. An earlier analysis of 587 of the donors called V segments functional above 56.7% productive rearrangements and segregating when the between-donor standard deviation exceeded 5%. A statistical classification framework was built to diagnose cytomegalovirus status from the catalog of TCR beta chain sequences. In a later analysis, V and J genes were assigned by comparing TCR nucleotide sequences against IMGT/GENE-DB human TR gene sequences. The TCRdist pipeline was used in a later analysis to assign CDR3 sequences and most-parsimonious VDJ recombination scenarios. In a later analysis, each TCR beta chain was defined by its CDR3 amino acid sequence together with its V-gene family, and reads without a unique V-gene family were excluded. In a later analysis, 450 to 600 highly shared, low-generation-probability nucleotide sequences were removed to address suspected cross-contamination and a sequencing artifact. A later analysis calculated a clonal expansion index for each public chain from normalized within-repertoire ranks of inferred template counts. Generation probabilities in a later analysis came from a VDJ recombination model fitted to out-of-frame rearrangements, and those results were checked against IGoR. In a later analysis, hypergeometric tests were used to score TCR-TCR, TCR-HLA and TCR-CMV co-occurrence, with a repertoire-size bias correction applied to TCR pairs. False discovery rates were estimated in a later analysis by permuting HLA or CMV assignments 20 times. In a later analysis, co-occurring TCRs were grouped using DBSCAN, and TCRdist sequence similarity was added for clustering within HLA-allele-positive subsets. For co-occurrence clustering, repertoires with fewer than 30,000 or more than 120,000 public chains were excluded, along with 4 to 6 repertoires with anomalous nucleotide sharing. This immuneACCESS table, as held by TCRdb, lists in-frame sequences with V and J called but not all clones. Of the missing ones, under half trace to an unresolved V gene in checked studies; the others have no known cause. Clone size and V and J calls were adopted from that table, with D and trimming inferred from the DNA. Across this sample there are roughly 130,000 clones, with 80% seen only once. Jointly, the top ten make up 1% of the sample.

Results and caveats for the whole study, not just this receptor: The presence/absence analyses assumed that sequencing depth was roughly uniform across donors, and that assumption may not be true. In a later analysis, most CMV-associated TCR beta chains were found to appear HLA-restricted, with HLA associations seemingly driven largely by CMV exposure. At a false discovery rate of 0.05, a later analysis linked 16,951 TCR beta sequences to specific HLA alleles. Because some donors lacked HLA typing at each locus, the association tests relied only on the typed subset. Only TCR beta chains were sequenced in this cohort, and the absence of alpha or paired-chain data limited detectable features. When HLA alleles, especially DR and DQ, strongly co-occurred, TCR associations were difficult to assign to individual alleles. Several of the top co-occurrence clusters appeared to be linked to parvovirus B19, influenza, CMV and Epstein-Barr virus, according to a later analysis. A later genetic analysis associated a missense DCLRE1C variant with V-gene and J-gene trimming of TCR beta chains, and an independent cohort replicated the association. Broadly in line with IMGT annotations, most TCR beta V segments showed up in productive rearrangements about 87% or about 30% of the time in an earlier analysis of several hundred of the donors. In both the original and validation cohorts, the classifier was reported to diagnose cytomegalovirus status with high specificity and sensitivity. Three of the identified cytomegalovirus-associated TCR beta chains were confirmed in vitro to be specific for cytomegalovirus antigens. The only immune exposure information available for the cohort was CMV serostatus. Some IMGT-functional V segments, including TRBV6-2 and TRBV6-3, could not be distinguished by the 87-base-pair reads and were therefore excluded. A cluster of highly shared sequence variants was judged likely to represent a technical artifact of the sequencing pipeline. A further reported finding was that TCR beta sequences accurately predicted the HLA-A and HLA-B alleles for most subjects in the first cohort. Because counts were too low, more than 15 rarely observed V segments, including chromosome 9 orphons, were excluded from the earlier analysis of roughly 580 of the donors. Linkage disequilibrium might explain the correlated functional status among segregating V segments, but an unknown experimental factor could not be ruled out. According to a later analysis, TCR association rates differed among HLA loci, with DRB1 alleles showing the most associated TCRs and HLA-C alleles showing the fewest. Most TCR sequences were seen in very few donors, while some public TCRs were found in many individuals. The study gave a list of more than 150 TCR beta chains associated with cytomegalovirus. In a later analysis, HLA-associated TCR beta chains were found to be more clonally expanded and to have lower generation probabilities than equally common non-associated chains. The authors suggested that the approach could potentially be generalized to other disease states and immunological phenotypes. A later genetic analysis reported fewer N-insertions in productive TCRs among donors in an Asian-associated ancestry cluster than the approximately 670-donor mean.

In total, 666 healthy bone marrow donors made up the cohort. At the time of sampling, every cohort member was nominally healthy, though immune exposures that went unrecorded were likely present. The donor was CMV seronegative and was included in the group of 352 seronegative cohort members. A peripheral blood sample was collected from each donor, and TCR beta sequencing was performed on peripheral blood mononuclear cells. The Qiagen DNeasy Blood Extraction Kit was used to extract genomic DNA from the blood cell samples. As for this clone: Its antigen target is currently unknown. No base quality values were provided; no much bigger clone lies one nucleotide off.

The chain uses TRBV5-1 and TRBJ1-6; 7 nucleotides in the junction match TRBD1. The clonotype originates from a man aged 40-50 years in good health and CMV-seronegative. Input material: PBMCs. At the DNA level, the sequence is TGCGCCAGCAGCTATATATTGACAGGGCCAAATTCACCCCTCCACTTT. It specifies CASSYILTGPNSPLHF.